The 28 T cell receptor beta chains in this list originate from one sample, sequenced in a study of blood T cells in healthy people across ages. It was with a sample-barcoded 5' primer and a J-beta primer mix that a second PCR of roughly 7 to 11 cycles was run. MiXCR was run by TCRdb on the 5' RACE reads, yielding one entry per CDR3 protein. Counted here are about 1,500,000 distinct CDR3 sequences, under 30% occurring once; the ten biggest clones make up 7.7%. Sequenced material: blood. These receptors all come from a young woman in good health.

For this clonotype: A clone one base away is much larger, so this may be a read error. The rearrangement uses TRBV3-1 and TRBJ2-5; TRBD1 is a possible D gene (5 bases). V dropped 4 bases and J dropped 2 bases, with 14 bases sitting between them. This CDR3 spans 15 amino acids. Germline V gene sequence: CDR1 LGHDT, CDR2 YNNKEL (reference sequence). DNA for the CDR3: TGTGCCAGCAGCCGAGACGGACATGCACAAGAGACCCAGTACTTC. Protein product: CASSRDGHAQETQYF.

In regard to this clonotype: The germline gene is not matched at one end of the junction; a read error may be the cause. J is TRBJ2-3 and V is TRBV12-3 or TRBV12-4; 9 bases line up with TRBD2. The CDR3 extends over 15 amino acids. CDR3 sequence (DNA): TGTGCCAGCAGTGTAGCGGGAGCAGGAACAGATACGCAGTATTTT. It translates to CASSVAGAGTDTQYF.

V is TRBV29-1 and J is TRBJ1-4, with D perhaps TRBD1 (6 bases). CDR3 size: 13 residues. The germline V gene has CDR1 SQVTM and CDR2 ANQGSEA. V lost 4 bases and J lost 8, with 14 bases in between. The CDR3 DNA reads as TGCAGCGTTGGGGACACTCGGAGGGAAAAACTGTTTTTT. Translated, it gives CSVGDTRREKLFF.

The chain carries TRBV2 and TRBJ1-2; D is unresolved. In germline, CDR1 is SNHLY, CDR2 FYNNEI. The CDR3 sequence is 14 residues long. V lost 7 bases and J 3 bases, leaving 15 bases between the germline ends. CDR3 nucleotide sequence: TGTGCCAGCAACCCGCCAGGCACGTACTATGGCTACACCTTC. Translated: CASNPPGTYYGYTF.

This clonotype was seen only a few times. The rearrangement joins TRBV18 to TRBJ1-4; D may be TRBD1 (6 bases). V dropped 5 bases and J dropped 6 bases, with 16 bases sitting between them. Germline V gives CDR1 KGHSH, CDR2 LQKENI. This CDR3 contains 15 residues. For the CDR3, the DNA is TGTGCCAGCTCATCCGGATGGGGGGCGGATGAAAAACTGTTTTTT. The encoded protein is CASSSGWGADEKLFF.

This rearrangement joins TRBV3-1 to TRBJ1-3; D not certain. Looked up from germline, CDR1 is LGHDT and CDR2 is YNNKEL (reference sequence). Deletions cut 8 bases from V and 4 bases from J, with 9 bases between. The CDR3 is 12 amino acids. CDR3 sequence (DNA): TGTGCCAGCGAGAACGGGGGAAACACCATATATTTT. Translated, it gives CASENGGNTIYF.

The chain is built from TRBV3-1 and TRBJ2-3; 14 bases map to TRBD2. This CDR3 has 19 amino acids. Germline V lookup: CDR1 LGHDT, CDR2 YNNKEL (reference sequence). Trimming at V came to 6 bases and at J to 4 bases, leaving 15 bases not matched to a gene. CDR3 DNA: TGTGCCAGCAGTTCCCATGGGACTAGCGGGAGAGGGGGCCCAGATACGCAGTATTTT. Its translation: CASSSHGTSGRGGPDTQYF.

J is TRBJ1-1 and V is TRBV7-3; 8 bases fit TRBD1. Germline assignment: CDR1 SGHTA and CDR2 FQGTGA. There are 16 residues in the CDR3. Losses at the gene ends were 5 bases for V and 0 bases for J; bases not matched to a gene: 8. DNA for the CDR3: TGTGCCAGCAGCCTTCAGGGGGCTGGCATGAACACTGAAGCTTTCTTT. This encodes CASSLQGAGMNTEAFF.

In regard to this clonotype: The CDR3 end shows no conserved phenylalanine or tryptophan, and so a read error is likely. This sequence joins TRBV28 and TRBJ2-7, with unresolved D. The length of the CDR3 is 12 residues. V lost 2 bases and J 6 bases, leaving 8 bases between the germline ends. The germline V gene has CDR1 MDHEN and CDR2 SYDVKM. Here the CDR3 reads CASSLQVVEQYC. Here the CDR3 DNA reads TGTGCCAGCAGTTTACAGGTGGTCGAGCAGTACTGC.

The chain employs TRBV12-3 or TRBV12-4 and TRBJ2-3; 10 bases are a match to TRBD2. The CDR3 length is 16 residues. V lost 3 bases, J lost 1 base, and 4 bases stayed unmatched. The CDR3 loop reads CASSFIAGGRTDTQYF. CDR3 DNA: TGTGCCAGCAGTTTCATAGCGGGGGGACGCACAGATACGCAGTATTTT.

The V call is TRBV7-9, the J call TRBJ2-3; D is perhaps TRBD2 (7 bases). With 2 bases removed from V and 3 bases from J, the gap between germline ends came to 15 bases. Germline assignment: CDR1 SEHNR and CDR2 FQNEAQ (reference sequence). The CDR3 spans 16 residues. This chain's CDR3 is CASSLRGGPPTDTQYF. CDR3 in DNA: TGTGCCAGCAGCTTAAGGGGGGGGCCACCAACAGATACGCAGTATTTT.

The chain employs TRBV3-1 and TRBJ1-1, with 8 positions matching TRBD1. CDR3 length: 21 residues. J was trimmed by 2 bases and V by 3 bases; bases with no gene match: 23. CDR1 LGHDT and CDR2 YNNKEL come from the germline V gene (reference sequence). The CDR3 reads CASSHLSPGQAVLLFNTEAFF. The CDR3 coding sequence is TGTGCCAGCAGCCATCTGAGCCCGGGACAGGCCGTCCTGCTATTTAACACTGAAGCTTTCTTT.

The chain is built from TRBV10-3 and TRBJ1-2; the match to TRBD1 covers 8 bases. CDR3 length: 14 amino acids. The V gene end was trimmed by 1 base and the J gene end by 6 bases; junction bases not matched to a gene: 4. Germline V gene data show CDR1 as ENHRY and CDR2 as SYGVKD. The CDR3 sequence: CAISEFSGGHGYTF. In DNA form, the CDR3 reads TGTGCCATCAGTGAGTTTTCAGGGGGCCATGGCTACACCTTC.

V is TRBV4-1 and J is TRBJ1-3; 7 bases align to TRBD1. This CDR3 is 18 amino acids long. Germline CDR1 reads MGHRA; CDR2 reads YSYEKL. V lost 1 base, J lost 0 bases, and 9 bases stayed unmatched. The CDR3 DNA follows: TGCGCCAGCAGCCAAGCTCCAGGGGGATTAAACTCTGGAAACACCATATATTTT. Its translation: CASSQAPGGLNSGNTIYF.

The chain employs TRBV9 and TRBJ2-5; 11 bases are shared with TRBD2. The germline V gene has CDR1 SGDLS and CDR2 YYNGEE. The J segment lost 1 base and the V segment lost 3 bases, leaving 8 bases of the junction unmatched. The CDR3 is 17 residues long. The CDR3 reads CASSGQTSGKFQETQYF. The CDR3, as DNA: TGTGCCAGCAGCGGGCAGACTAGCGGGAAGTTCCAAGAGACCCAGTACTTC.

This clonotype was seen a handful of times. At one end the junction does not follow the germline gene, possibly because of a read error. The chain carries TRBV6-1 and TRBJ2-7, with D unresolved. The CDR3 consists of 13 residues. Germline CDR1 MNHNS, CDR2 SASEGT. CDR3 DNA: TGTGCCAACAGTGCGAGCAGTCTCTACGAGCAGTACTTC. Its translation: CANSASSLYEQYF.

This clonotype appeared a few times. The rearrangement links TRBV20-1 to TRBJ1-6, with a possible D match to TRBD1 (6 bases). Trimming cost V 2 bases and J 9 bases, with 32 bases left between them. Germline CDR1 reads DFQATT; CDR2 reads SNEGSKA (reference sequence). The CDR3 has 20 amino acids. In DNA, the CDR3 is TGCAGTGCTAGATACTTCCCCTATGCGGGGGGCGGCACATCTTTTTCACCCCTCCACTTT. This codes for CSARYFPYAGGGTSFSPLHF.

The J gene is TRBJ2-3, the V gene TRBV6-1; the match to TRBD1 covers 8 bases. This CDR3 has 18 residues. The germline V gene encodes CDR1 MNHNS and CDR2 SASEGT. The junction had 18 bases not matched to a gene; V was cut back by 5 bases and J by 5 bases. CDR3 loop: CASSPGGRRGRGLDTQYF. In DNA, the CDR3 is TGTGCCAGCAGTCCGGGCGGGCGCCGAGGCAGGGGGCTAGATACGCAGTATTTT.

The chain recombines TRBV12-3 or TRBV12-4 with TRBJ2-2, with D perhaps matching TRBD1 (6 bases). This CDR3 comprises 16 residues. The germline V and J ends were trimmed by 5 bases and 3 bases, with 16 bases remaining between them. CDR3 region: CASSPRQASDTGELFF. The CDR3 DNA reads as TGTGCCAGCAGTCCTCGACAGGCCTCCGACACCGGGGAGCTGTTTTTT.

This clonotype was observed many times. Here the CDR3 reads CSAYRGAGSLNYGYTF. The CDR3, as DNA: TGCAGTGCCTATAGGGGAGCGGGTTCCCTAAACTATGGCTACACCTTC. The chain combines TRBV20-1 with TRBJ1-2; possibly TRBD1 for D (5 bases). Germline values: CDR1 DFQATT, CDR2 SNEGSKA (reference sequence). Trimming cost V 6 bases and J 2 bases, with 22 bases left between them. The CDR3 spans 16 residues.

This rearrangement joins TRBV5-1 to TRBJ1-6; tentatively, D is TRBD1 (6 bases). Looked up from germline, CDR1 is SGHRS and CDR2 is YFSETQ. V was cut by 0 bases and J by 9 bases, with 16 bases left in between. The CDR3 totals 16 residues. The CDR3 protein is CASSLEAAGVGSPLHF. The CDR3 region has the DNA TGCGCCAGCAGCTTGGAAGCGGCAGGGGTTGGTTCACCCCTCCACTTT.

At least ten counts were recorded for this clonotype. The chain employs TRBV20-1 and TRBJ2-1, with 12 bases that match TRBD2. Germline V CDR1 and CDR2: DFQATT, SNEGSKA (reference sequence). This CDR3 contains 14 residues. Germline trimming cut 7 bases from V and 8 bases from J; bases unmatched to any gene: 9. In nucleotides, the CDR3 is TGCAGTGTCCCGATGACTAGCGGGAGTCATGAGCAGTTCTTC. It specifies CSVPMTSGSHEQFF.

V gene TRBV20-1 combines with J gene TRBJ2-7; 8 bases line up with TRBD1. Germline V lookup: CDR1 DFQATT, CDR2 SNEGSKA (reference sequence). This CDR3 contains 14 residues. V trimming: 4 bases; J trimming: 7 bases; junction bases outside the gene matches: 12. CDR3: CSAIVGGTGGEQYF. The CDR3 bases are TGCAGTGCTATCGTCGGCGGGACAGGTGGAGAGCAGTACTTC.

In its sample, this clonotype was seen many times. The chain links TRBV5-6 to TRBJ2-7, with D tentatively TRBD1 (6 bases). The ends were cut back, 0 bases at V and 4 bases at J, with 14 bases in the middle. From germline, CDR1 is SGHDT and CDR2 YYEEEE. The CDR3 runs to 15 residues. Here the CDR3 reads CASSLGGRGLYEQYF. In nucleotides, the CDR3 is TGTGCCAGCAGCTTGGGGGGCAGGGGCCTTTACGAGCAGTACTTC.

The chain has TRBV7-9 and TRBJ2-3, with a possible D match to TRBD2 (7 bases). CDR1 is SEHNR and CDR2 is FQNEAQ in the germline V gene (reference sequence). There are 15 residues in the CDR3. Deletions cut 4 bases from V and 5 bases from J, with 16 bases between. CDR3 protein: CASSSLTGRGDTQYF. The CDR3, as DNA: TGTGCCAGCAGCTCCCTCACAGGGAGGGGAGATACGCAGTATTTT.

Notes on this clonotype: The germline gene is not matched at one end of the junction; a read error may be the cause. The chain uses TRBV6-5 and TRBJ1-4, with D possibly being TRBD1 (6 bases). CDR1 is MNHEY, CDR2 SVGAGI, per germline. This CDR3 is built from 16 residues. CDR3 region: CASSYSTGATNEKLFF. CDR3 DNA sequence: TGTGCCAGCAGTTACTCGACGGGGGCAACTAATGAGAAACTGTTTTTT.

CDR3 residues: CASSLEGITGETQYF. The CDR3 DNA reads as TGCGCCAGCAGCTTAGAAGGGATAACGGGAGAGACCCAGTACTTC. The chain joins TRBV5-1 to TRBJ2-5; D ambiguous. Germline assignment: CDR1 SGHRS and CDR2 YFSETQ. With 2 bases removed from V and 4 bases from J, the gap between germline ends came to 15 bases. This CDR3 has 15 residues.

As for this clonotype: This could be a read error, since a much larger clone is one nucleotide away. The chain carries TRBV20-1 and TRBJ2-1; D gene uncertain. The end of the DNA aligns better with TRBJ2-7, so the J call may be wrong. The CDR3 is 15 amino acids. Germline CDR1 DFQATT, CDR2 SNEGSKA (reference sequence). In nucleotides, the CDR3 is TGCAGTGCTAGAGAGAGTGGATTCAACCACAATGAGCAGTACTTC. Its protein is CSARESGFNHNEQYF.